This TCR beta chain comes out of a study of cytomegalovirus exposure and HLA in healthy donors. Study observations and caveats: It was reportedly the case that the classifier diagnosed cytomegalovirus status with high specificity and sensitivity. Later analysis identified a missense DCLRE1C variant that was linked to TCR beta V- and J-gene trimming.

As regards this clone: No antigen is known for it.

This PCR relied on a set of 60 Vbeta primers and 13 Jbeta primers. Repertoires were generated with immunoSEQ multiplex PCR, while TCRdb's copy carries only in-frame clones and drops some. Across under 50,000 clones, the top ten clones capture about a sixth of the sample. This CDR3 contains 13 residues. The V and J ends lost 6 bases and 9 bases respectively, with 12 bases between them. Germline CDR1 and CDR2: SNHLY and FYNNEI. The origin of this receptor is a male donor in good health and CMV-seronegative. The sequenced sample was PBMCs. The chain has TRBV2 and TRBJ1-6; possible D gene TRBD1, 5 bases. Written as DNA, the CDR3 is TGTGCCAGCAGGACAGCCTGGACTTCACCCCTCCACTTT. This gives the protein CASRTAWTSPLHF.